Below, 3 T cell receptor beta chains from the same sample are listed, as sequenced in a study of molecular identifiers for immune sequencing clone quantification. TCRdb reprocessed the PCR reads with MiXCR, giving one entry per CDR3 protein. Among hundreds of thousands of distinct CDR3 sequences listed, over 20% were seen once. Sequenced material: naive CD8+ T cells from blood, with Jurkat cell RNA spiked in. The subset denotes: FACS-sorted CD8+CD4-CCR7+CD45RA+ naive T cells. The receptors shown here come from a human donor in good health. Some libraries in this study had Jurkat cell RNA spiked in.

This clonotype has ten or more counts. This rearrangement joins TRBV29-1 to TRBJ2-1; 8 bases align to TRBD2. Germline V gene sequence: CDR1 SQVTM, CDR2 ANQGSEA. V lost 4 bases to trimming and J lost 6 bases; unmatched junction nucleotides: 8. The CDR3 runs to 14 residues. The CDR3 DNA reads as TGCAGCGTTGGACAATTCGGACTAGCCAATGAGCAGTTCTTC. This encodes CSVGQFGLANEQFF.

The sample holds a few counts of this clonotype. CDR3 nucleotides: TGTGCCAGCAGCTTAGTACTCGGGGCGCCGAACACTGAAGCTTTCTTT. Its translation: CASSLVLGAPNTEAFF. The chain is built from TRBV7-9 and TRBJ1-1, with TRBD1 as a possible D gene (5 bases). With 1 base removed from V and 1 base from J, the gap between germline ends came to 13 bases. Germline V gene lookup returns CDR1 SEHNR and CDR2 FQNEAQ (reference sequence). CDR3 length equals 16 residues.

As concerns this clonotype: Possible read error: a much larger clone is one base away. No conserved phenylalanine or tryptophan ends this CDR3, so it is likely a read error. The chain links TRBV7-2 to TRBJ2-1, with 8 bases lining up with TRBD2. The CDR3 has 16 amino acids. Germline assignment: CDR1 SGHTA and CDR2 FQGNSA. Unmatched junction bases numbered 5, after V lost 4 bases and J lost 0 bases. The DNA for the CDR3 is TGTGCCAGCAGCTCGATAGCGGGGATCTCCTACAATGAGCAGTTCATC. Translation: CASSSIAGISYNEQFI.